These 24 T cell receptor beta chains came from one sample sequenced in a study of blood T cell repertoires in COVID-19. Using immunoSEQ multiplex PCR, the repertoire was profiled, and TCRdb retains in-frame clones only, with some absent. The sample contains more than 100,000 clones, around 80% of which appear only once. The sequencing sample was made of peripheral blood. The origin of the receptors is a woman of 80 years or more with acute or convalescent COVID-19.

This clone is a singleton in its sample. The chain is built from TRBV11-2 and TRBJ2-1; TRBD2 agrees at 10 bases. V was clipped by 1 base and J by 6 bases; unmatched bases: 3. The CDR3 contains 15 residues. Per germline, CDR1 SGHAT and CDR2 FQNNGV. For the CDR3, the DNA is TGTGCCAGCAGCTTAGGACTAGCGGGCATCAATGAGCAGTTCTTC. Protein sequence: CASSLGLAGINEQFF.

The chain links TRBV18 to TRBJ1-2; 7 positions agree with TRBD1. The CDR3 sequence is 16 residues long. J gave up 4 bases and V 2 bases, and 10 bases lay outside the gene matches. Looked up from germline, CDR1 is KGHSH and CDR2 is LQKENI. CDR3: CASSPREAGGIYGYTF. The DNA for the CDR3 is TGTGCCAGCTCACCAAGAGAGGCAGGGGGTATCTATGGCTACACCTTC.

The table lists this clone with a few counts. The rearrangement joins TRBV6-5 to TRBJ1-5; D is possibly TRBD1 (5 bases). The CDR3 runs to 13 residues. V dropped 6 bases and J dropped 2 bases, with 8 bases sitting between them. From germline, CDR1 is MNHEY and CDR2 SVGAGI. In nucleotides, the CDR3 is TGTGCCAGCAGGCGCAGGGGCAATCAGCCCCAGCATTTT. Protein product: CASRRRGNQPQHF.

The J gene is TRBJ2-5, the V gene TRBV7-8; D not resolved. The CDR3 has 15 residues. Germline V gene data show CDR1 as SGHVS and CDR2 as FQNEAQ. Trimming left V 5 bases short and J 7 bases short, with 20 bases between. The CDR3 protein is CASSREGGPGWTQYF. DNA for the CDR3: TGTGCCAGCAGCCGAGAAGGCGGCCCCGGTTGGACCCAGTACTTC.

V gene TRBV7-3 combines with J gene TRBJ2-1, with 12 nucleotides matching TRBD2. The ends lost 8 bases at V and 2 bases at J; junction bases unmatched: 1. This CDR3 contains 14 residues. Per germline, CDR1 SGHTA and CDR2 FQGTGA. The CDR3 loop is CASGLAGPYNEQFF. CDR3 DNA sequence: TGTGCCAGCGGACTAGCGGGGCCCTACAATGAGCAGTTCTTC.

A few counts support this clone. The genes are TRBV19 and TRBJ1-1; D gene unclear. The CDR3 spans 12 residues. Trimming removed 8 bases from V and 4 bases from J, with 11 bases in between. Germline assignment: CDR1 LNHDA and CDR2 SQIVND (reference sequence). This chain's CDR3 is CASDGSRTEAFF. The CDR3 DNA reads TGTGCCAGTGATGGGAGTCGCACTGAAGCTTTCTTT.

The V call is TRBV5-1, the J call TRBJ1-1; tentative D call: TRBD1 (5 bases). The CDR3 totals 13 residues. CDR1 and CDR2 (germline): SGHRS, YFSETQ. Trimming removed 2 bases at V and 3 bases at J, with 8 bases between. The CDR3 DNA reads TGCGCCAGCAGCTTACGGGGGGACACTGAAGCTTTCTTT. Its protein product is CASSLRGDTEAFF.

CDR3 residues: CASSLAGGLMWYF. The CDR3 DNA is TGTGCCAGCAGCTTGGCAGGGGGACTTATGTGGTACTTC. The chain uses TRBV5-4 and TRBJ2-5; D is perhaps TRBD1 (7 bases). Germline values: CDR1 SGHNT, CDR2 YYREEE (reference sequence). The CDR3 is 13 residues long. Deletions cut 0 bases from V and 13 bases from J, with 16 bases between.

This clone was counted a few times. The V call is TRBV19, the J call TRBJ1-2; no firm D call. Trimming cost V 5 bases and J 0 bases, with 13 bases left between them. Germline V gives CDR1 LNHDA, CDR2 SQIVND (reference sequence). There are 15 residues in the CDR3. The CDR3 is CASSEHNTANYGYTF. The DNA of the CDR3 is TGTGCCAGTAGTGAACATAACACAGCTAACTATGGCTACACCTTC.

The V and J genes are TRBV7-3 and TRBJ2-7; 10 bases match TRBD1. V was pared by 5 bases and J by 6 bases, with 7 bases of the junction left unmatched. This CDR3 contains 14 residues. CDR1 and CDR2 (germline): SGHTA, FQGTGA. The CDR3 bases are TGTGCCAGCAGCACGGCCCGGGACAGGGGCGAGCAGTACTTC. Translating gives CASSTARDRGEQYF.

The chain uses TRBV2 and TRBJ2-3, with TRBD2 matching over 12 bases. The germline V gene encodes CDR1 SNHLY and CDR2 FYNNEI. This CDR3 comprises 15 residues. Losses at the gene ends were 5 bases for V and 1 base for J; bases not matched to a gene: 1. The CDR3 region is CASSLAGGRTDTQYF. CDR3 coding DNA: TGTGCCAGCAGTCTAGCGGGAGGGCGCACAGATACGCAGTATTTT.

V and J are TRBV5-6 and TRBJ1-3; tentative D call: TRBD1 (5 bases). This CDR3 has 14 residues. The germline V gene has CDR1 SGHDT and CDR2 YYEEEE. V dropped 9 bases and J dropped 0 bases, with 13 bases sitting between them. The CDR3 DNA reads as TGTGCCACCAGGGCCAGGGCCTCTGGAAACACCATATATTTT. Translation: CATRARASGNTIYF.

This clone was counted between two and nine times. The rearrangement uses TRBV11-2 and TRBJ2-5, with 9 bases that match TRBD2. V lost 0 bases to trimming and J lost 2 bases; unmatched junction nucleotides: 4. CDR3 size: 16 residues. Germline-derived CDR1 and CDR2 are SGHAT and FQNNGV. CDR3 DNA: TGTGCCAGCAGCTTAGATAGCGGGGGCGTTCAAGAGACCCAGTACTTC. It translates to CASSLDSGGVQETQYF. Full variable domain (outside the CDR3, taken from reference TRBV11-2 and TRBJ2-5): EAGVAQSPRYKIIEKRQSVAFWCNPISGHATLYWYQQILGQGPKLLIQFQNNGVVDDSQLPKDRFSAERLKGVDSTLKIQPAKLEDSAVYLCASSLDSGGVQETQYFGPGTRLLVL.

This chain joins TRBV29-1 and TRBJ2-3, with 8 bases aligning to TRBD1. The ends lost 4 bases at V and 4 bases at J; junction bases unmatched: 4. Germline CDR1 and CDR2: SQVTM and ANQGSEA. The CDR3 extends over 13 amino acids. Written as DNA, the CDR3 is TGCAGCGTTGGGACAGGGAGCCCAGATACGCAGTATTTT. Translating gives CSVGTGSPDTQYF.

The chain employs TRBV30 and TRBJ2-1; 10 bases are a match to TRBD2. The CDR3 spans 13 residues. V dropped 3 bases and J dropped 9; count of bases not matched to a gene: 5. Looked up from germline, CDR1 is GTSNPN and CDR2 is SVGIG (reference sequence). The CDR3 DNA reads TGTGCCTGGAGGGGTAGCGGGAGGACTGAGCAGTTCTTC. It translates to CAWRGSGRTEQFF. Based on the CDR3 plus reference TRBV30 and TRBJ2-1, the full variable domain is SQTIHQWPATLVQPVGSPLSLECTVEGTSNPNLYWYRQAAGRGLQLLFYSVGIGQISSEVPQNLSASRPQDRQFILSSKKLLLSDSGFYLCAWRGSGRTEQFFGPGTRLTVL.

CDR3 amino acids: CASSLVYRDETQYF. CDR3 coding DNA: TGTGCCAGCAGCTTAGTGTACAGGGACGAGACCCAGTACTTC. J is TRBJ2-5 and V is TRBV7-2, with a weak D call TRBD1 (6 bases). Germline V gene data show CDR1 as SGHTA and CDR2 as FQGNSA. This CDR3 has 14 amino acids. With 1 base removed from V and 5 bases from J, the gap between germline ends came to 11 bases.

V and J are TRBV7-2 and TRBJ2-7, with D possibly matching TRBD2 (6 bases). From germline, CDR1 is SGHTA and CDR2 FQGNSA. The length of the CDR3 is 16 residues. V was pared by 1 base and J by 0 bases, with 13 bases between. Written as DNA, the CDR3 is TGTGCCAGCAGCTTAGATGTCGCTAGCGCCTCCTACGAGCAGTACTTC. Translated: CASSLDVASASYEQYF.

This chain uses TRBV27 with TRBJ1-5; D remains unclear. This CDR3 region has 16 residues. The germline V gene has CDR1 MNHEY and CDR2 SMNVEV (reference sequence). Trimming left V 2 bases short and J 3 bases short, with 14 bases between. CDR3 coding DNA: TGTGCCAGCAGTTTAGTGGGAAGTCGGGACAATCAGCCCCAGCATTTT. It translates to CASSLVGSRDNQPQHF.

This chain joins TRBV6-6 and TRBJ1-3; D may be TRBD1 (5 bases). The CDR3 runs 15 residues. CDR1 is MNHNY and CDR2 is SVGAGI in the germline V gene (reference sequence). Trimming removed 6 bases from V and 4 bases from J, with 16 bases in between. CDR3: CASRPGGEVGNTIYF. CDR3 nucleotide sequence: TGTGCCAGCAGGCCCGGGGGGGAGGTCGGAAACACCATATATTTT.

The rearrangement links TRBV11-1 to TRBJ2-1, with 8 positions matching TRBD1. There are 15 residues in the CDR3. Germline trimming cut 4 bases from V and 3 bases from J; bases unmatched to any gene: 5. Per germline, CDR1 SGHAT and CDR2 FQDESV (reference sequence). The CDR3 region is CASSSRQGFYNEQFF. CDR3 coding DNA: TGTGCCAGCAGCTCCAGACAGGGGTTCTACAATGAGCAGTTCTTC.

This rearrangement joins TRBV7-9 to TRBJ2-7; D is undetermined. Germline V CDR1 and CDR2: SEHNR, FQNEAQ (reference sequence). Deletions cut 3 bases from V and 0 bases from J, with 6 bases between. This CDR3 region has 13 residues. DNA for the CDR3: TGTGCCAGCAGCTTTAGCAGCTCCTACGAGCAGTACTTC. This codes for CASSFSSSYEQYF.

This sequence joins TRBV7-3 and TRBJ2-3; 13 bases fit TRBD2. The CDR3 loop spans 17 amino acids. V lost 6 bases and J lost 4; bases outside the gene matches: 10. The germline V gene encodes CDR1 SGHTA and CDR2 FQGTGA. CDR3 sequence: CASSPRLAGGLADTQYF. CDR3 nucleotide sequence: TGTGCCAGCAGTCCCCGACTAGCGGGAGGTTTGGCAGATACGCAGTATTTT.

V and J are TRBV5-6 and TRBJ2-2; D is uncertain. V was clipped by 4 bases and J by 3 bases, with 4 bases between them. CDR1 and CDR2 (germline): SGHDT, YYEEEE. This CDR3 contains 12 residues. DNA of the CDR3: TGTGCCAGCAGCCCGTACACCGGGGAGCTGTTTTTT. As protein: CASSPYTGELFF.

CDR3 in amino acids: CASSWSDYSNQPQHF. CDR3 in DNA: TGTGCCAGCAGTTGGTCGGACTATAGCAATCAGCCCCAGCATTTT. This chain links TRBV6-2 or TRBV6-3 with TRBJ1-5, with D unresolved. V dropped 4 bases and J dropped 0 bases, with 10 bases sitting between them. Germline V gives CDR1 MNHEY, CDR2 SVGEGT. The CDR3 has 15 amino acids.